The clone carrying this T cell receptor (beta chain) was observed a handful of times. The CDR3 runs 13 residues. Germline CDR1 and CDR2: SGHTA and FQGTGA. Deletions cut 2 bases from V and 3 bases from J, with 5 bases between. TCRdb reprocessed the 5' RACE reads with MiXCR, giving one entry per CDR3 protein. The repertoire holds 39,000 or so distinct CDR3 sequences, with about 7.4% as singletons. This entry is derived from a study of chronic HIV infection and antiretroviral therapy. The sequenced material came from peripheral blood. The rearrangement uses TRBV7-3 and TRBJ1-5, with a weak D call TRBD1 (5 bases). The receptor's source is an adult who had HIV and had not received antiretroviral therapy, or was an uninfected healthy control (not recorded which). CDR3 DNA sequence: TGTGCCAGCAGCTTAGGGACCAATCAGCCCCAGCATTTT. It yields the protein CASSLGTNQPQHF. Using reference TRBV7-3 and TRBJ1-5 for the parts outside the CDR3, the full variable domain is GAGVSQTPSNKVTEKGKYVELRCDPISGHTALYWYRQSLGQGPEFLIYFQGTGAADDSGLPNDRFFAVRPEGSVSTLKIQRTERGDSAVYLCASSLGTNQPQHFGDGTRLSIL.